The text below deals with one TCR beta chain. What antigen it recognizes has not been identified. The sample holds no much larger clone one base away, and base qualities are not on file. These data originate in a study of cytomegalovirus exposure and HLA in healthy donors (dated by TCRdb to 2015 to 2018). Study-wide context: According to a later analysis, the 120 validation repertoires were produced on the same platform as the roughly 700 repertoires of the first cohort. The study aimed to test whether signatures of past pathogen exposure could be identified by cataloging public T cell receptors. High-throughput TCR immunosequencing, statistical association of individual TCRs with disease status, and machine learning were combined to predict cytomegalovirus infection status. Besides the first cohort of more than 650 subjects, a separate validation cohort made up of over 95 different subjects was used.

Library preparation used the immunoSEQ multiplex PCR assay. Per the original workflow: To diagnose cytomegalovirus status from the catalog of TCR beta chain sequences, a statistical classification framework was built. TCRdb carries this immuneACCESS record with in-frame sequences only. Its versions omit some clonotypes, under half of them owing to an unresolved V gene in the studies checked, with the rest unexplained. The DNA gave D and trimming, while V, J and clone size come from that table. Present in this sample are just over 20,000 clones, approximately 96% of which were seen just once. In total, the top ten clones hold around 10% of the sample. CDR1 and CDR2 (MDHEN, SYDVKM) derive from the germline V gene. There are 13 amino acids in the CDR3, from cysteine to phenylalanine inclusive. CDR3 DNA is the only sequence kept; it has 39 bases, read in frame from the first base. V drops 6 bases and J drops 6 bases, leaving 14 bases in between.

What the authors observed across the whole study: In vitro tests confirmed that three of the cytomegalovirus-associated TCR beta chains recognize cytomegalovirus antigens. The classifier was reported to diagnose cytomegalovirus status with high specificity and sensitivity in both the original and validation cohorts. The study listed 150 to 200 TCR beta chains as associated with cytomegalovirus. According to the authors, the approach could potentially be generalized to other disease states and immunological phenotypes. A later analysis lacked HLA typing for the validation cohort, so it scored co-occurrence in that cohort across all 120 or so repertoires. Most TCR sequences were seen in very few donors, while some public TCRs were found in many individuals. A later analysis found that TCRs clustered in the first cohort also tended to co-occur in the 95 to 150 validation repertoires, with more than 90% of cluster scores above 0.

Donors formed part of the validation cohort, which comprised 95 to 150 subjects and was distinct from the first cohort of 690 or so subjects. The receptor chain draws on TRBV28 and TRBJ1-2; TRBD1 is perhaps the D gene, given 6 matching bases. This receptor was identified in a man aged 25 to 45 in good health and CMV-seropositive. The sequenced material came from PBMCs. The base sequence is TGTGCCAGCAGGACGGACAGACCTAATGGCTACACCTTC. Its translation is CASRTDRPNGYTF.